A single sample is the source of the 26 T cell receptor beta chains below, sequenced in a study of technical replicates of blood from a few donors. Some clones are missing from TCRdb's copy, which holds only in-frame ones; the method was immunoSEQ multiplex PCR. Of some 77,000 clones listed, about 92% were seen once; the top ten hold 0.37%. The material sequenced was T cells isolated from PBMCs. These receptors were collected from a human donor in good health.

This chain connects TRBV7-6 to TRBJ2-1, with TRBD2 matching over 7 bases. Germline loops: CDR1 SGHVS, CDR2 FNYEAQ. The CDR3 contains 17 residues. The junction had 6 bases not matched to a gene; V was cut back by 1 base and J by 0 bases. CDR3 region: CASSLVAGRSSYNEQFF. In DNA form, the CDR3 reads TGTGCCAGCAGCTTAGTTGCCGGGAGGAGCTCCTACAATGAGCAGTTCTTC.

V is TRBV25-1 and J is TRBJ2-3; TRBD1 agrees at 7 bases. The CDR3 has 17 amino acids. Germline V gene sequence: CDR1 MGHDK, CDR2 SYGVNS. V was pared by 1 base and J by 1 base, with 8 bases of the junction left unmatched. The CDR3 nucleotides read TGTGCCAGCAGTGAATTGGGCCACAGGGGTGGCACAGATACGCAGTATTTT. Its translation: CASSELGHRGGTDTQYF.

The rearrangement uses TRBV10-3 and TRBJ2-7; TRBD2 agrees at 8 bases. This CDR3 is built from 14 residues. With V trimmed by 3 bases and J by 4 bases, 5 bases remained unmatched. Germline CDR1 and CDR2: ENHRY and SYGVKD. CDR3 sequence reads: CAISDRTSIYEQYF. CDR3 in DNA: TGTGCCATCAGTGACAGGACTAGCATTTACGAGCAGTACTTC.

This rearrangement joins TRBV6-1 to TRBJ2-5; no clear D. Germline CDR1 and CDR2: MNHNS and SASEGT. The V end was cut by 1 base, the J end by 4 bases, with 13 bases between. This CDR3 spans 15 amino acids. The chain's CDR3 is CASSEGMGDLETQYF. The CDR3 bases are TGTGCCAGCAGTGAAGGGATGGGTGACTTAGAGACCCAGTACTTC.

This clone was observed once. The CDR3 sequence: CATSRGGGVSYGYTF. The CDR3 DNA follows: TGTGCCACCAGCAGAGGCGGAGGGGTTTCCTATGGCTACACCTTC. The chain has TRBV15 and TRBJ1-2; TRBD1 is a possible D gene (5 bases). The CDR3 is 15 amino acids. Trimming left V 1 base short and J 4 bases short, with 13 bases between. Per germline, CDR1 LNHNV and CDR2 YYDKDF (reference sequence).

This clone appeared a single time. The J gene is TRBJ1-5, the V gene TRBV6-4; 7 bases map to TRBD1. CDR1 MRHNA and CDR2 SNTAGT come from the germline V gene. The CDR3 is 15 residues long. V shed 4 bases and J 1 base; nucleotides not matched to a gene: 4. For the CDR3, the DNA is TGTGCCAGCAGTGTACCGGGACAGAGCAATCAGCCCCAGCATTTT. Amino acids: CASSVPGQSNQPQHF.

The chain is built from TRBV2 and TRBJ1-1; a possible D gene is TRBD1 (6 bases). The CDR3 spans 14 residues. Per germline, CDR1 SNHLY and CDR2 FYNNEI. Between the trimmed V and J ends, which lost 8 bases and 4 bases, there was a span of 17 bases. In DNA form, the CDR3 reads TGTGCCAGCCCAGACACAGGGCACGGCACTGAAGCTTTCTTT. It codes for CASPDTGHGTEAFF.

This clone has more than one count but fewer than ten. The chain links TRBV30 to TRBJ1-1, with D tentatively TRBD1 (5 bases). Looked up from germline, CDR1 is GTSNPN and CDR2 is SVGIG (reference sequence). CDR3 length equals 14 residues. With 2 bases removed from V and 1 base from J, the gap between germline ends came to 11 bases. CDR3 bases: TGTGCCTGGAGTTTTGACAGAGGGAACACTGAAGCTTTCTTT. Translated: CAWSFDRGNTEAFF.

This rearrangement joins TRBV28 to TRBJ2-7; D is unclear. In germline, CDR1 is MDHEN, CDR2 SYDVKM. CDR3 size: 13 residues. V was clipped by 10 bases and J by 1 base, with 14 bases between them. The CDR3, as DNA: TGTGCCATTGGCGGATTTCTTTCCTACGAGCAGTACTTC. Protein product: CAIGGFLSYEQYF.

The chain combines TRBV28 with TRBJ2-3; D gene unclear. The CDR3 is 15 residues long. Germline V gene sequence: CDR1 MDHEN, CDR2 SYDVKM. V gave up 5 bases and J gave up 0 bases, with 12 bases separating them. CDR3 nucleotide sequence: TGTGCCAGCAGTCTGATTTACTCTAGCACAGATACGCAGTATTTT. Residues: CASSLIYSSTDTQYF.

This chain links TRBV30 with TRBJ1-2, with 9 bases aligning to TRBD1. With 3 bases clipped from V and 7 bases from J, the junction kept 6 bases outside the gene matches. Germline CDR1 GTSNPN, CDR2 SVGIG (reference sequence). The CDR3 totals 13 residues. This CDR3 is CAWSPTGGFGYTF. CDR3 nucleotide sequence: TGTGCCTGGAGCCCAACAGGGGGCTTTGGCTACACCTTC.

V and J are TRBV29-1 and TRBJ1-4, with 9 bases lining up with TRBD1. With V trimmed by 4 bases and J by 6 bases, 3 bases remained unmatched. This CDR3 is 13 amino acids long. Per the germline V gene, CDR1 is SQVTM and CDR2 is ANQGSEA. The CDR3 DNA sequence: TGCAGCGTTGGTGGGACAGGGCATGAAAAACTGTTTTTT. Its translation: CSVGGTGHEKLFF.

V is TRBV28 and J is TRBJ2-5; D is possibly TRBD2 (5 bases). Germline loops: CDR1 MDHEN, CDR2 SYDVKM. V was pared by 2 bases and J by 1 base, with 8 bases between. The CDR3 contains 14 residues. The CDR3 sequence: CASSLADFQETQYF. Here the CDR3 DNA reads TGTGCCAGCAGTTTAGCGGACTTCCAAGAGACCCAGTACTTC.

The chain couples TRBV11-2 to TRBJ2-7; D is uncertain. V lost 5 bases, J lost 0 bases, and 14 bases lay in between. Germline CDR1 reads SGHAT; CDR2 reads FQNNGV. The CDR3 has 15 residues. The CDR3 nucleotides are TGTGCCAGCAGCCCCCTCCGTAGGAGCTCCTACGAGCAGTACTTC. Translated: CASSPLRRSSYEQYF.

The J gene is TRBJ2-3, the V gene TRBV5-1; 14 nucleotides align to TRBD2. CDR3 size: 14 residues. V lost 4 bases to trimming and J lost 7 bases; unmatched junction nucleotides: 2. Germline V gene data show CDR1 as SGHRS and CDR2 as YFSETQ. The CDR3 bases are TGCGCCAGCAGCGGGACTAGCGGGAGTAATACGCAGTATTTT. Protein: CASSGTSGSNTQYF.

The chain has TRBV9 and TRBJ2-1; 9 nucleotides match TRBD1. Germline V gene data show CDR1 as SGDLS and CDR2 as YYNGEE. This CDR3 spans 16 amino acids. After removal of 1 base from V and 7 bases from J, the junction contained 9 bases not matched to a gene. The CDR3 DNA follows: TGTGCCAGCAGCGTACTAATCGGGACAGGGATGAATGAGCAGTTCTTC. Translating it yields CASSVLIGTGMNEQFF.

The chain is built from TRBV7-8 and TRBJ2-5, with D perhaps TRBD2 (6 bases). The CDR3 consists of 15 residues. The germline V gene encodes CDR1 SGHVS and CDR2 FQNEAQ. V was trimmed by 5 bases and J by 1 base, leaving 14 bases between them. The CDR3 loop is CASSPTGTFQETQYF. The CDR3 nucleotides are TGTGCCAGCAGCCCGACCGGGACTTTCCAAGAGACCCAGTACTTC.

V is TRBV7-2 and J is TRBJ2-7; TRBD2 matches at 10 bases. CDR1 and CDR2 (germline): SGHTA, FQGNSA. The CDR3 extends over 15 amino acids. V dropped 6 bases and J dropped 7; count of bases not matched to a gene: 12. Here the CDR3 reads CASRGGASGSGEQYF. The CDR3 nucleotides read TGTGCCAGCAGGGGAGGGGCTAGCGGGAGTGGGGAGCAGTACTTC. The full variable domain, completed using reference TRBV7-2 and TRBJ2-7, is GAGVSQSPSNKVTEKGKDVELRCDPISGHTALYWYRQSLGQGLEFLIYFQGNSAPDKSGLPSDRFSAERTGGSVSTLTIQRTQQEDSAVYLCASRGGASGSGEQYFGPGTRLTVT.

The V and J genes are TRBV9 and TRBJ2-5; 13 bases line up with TRBD2. The V gene end was trimmed by 4 bases and the J gene end by 2 bases; junction bases not matched to a gene: 8. Germline values: CDR1 SGDLS, CDR2 YYNGEE. This CDR3 is 17 amino acids long. CDR3 loop: CASSFGTSGVPQETQYF. CDR3 DNA sequence: TGTGCCAGCAGCTTTGGGACTAGCGGGGTACCACAAGAGACCCAGTACTTC.

The chain carries TRBV19 and TRBJ1-5; 9 positions match TRBD1. Germline CDR1 and CDR2: LNHDA and SQIVND (reference sequence). This CDR3 is built from 16 residues. Trimming took 6 bases from V and 4 from J; bases not matched to a gene: 10. The CDR3 DNA reads TGTGCCAGTAGCAAACCCCCGGGACAGGGTAATCAGCCCCAGCATTTT. This codes for CASSKPPGQGNQPQHF.

The chain uses TRBV19 and TRBJ2-4, with a possible D match to TRBD1 (6 bases). Germline V gives CDR1 LNHDA, CDR2 SQIVND (reference sequence). CDR3 length: 15 residues. Between the trimmed V and J ends, which lost 8 bases and 0 bases, there was a span of 14 bases. CDR3 DNA sequence: TGTGCCAGTGCCCTTGGGACACTAGCCAAAAACATTCAGTACTTC. Residues: CASALGTLAKNIQYF.

The chain's CDR3 is CASSRGQGGKKLFF. The CDR3 region has the DNA TGTGCCAGCAGCCGTGGACAGGGGGGCAAAAAACTGTTTTTT. The chain links TRBV14 to TRBJ1-4; 10 bases agree with TRBD1. CDR1 SGHDN and CDR2 FVKESK come from the germline V gene. The CDR3 runs 14 residues. Trimming at V came to 4 bases and at J to 9 bases, leaving 5 bases not matched to a gene.

The rearrangement links TRBV5-1 to TRBJ2-7; TRBD2 aligns across 12 bases. Germline CDR1 SGHRS, CDR2 YFSETQ. The CDR3 extends over 16 amino acids. Germline trimming cut 2 bases from V and 5 bases from J; bases unmatched to any gene: 8. As DNA, the CDR3 is TGCGCCAGCAGCTTCTCACCGGGACTAGCGGGCAACGAGCAGTACTTC. It encodes CASSFSPGLAGNEQYF.

The chain couples TRBV9 to TRBJ2-7; 7 nucleotides match TRBD1. With 1 base clipped from V and 0 bases from J, the junction kept 4 bases outside the gene matches. The CDR3 loop spans 15 amino acids. Per germline, CDR1 SGDLS and CDR2 YYNGEE. The CDR3 sequence is CASSVTGASSYEQYF. CDR3 coding DNA: TGTGCCAGCAGCGTAACAGGGGCGAGCTCCTACGAGCAGTACTTC.

This rearrangement joins TRBV7-9 to TRBJ2-2; 12 nucleotides agree with TRBD2. The CDR3 sequence is 16 residues long. The ends lost 5 bases at V and 5 bases at J; junction bases unmatched: 6. Germline CDR1 is SEHNR and CDR2 is FQNEAQ (reference sequence). Here the CDR3 DNA reads TGTGCCAGCAGCCCAGGACTAGCGGGAATAACCGGGGAGCTGTTTTTT. Translating it yields CASSPGLAGITGELFF.

The V gene is TRBV7-9, the J gene TRBJ1-1; no clear D gene. CDR1 SEHNR and CDR2 FQNEAQ come from the germline V gene (reference sequence). This CDR3 spans 12 amino acids. V was pared by 1 base and J by 7 bases, with 7 bases between. The CDR3: CASSLGRVEAFF. The CDR3 bases are TGTGCCAGCAGCTTAGGCCGCGTTGAAGCTTTCTTT.